This TCR beta chain originates from a study of vaccination and CD4 T cells after COVID-19. Findings and limits, study-wide: Spike mono-reactivity was shown by 304 of 307 vaccine-specific clones in convalescent patients.

The time point here: late sampling 161 to 241 days after vaccination in a few convalescent patients. Treatment here: roughly nine-day PBMC culture with coronavirus spike peptide pools or control peptides (ViraFEST assay). Cultured CD4+ T cell DNA was sequenced using the Oncomine TCR Beta short-read assay. One entry per CDR3 protein results from TCRdb running MiXCR on the PCR reads. The table shows tens of thousands of distinct CDR3 sequences, with less than 35% occurring only once. As concerns this clonotype: The antigen is unknown.

Trimming left V 2 bases short and J 2 bases short, with 15 bases between. The CDR3 runs to 16 residues. Germline V gives CDR1 SGHTA, CDR2 FQGNSA. The sample was CD4+ T cells from blood, cultured in vitro, taken about 7 months after SARS-CoV-2 vaccination. The rearrangement links TRBV7-2 to TRBJ1-1; weak D call: TRBD1 (5 bases). The source of this sequence is a human donor who had recovered from COVID-19. The CDR3 here is CASSLYSGRSNTEAFF. In nucleotides, the CDR3 is TGTGCCAGCAGCTTATACTCGGGACGGTCAAACACTGAAGCTTTCTTT.